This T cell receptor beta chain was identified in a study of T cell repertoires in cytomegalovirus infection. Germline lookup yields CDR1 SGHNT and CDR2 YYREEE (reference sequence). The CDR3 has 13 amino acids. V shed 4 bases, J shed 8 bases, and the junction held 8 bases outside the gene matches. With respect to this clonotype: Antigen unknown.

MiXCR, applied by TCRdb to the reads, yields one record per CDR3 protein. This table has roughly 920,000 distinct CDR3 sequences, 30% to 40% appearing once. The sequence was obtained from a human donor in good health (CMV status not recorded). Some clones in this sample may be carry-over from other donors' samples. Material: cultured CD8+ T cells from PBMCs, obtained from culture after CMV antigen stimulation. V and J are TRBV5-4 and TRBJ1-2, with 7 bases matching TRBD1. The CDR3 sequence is CASSPGTAGGYTF. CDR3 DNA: TGTGCCAGCAGCCCTGGGACAGCCGGGGGCTACACCTTC.